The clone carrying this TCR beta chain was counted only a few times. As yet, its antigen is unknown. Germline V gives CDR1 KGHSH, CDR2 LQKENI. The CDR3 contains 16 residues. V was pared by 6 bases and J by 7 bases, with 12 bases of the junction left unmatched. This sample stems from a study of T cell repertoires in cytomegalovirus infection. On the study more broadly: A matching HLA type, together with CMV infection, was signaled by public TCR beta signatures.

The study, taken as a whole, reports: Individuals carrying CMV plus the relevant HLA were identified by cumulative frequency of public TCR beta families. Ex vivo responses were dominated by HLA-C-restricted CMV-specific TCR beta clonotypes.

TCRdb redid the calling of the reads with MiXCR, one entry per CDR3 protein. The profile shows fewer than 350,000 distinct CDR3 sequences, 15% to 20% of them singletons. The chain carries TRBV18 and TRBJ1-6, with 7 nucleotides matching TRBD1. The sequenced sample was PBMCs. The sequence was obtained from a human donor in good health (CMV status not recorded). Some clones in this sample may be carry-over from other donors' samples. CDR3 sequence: CASSSGQVELNSPLHF. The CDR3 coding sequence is TGTGCCAGCTCCTCTGGACAGGTCGAGTTAAATTCACCCCTCCACTTT.